This passage covers 17 T cell receptor beta chains from one sample sequenced in a study of T cells expressing NK-cell markers. TCRdb processed the 5' RACE reads again and assigns one entry to each CDR3 protein, with no DNA. The sample includes over 250,000 distinct CDR3 sequences. Material for sequencing was blood T cells: a sorted CD56 or NKG2C T cell subset, CD4+ or CD8+ T cells, or bulk PBMC T cells (not recorded which). The receptors originated from a woman between 18 and 70 years old in good health.

This rearrangement joins TRBV7-9 to TRBJ1-2; TCRdb selects TRBD1, and the lack of DNA leaves this call unchecked. This CDR3 is 15 amino acids long. Germline V gene data show CDR1 as SEHNR and CDR2 as FQNEAQ (reference sequence). The CDR3 reads CASSSEDRGGTGYTF.

The V gene is TRBV20-1, the J gene TRBJ2-2; absent DNA, TCRdb's TRBD1 call cannot be checked. Germline-derived CDR1 and CDR2 are DFQATT and SNEGSKA (reference sequence). The CDR3 has 14 amino acids. The CDR3 here is CSASETEGYGELFF.

The gene calls are TRBV7-6 and TRBJ2-5. Germline CDR1 reads SGHVS; CDR2 reads FNYEAQ. The CDR3 is made up of 13 amino acids. This CDR3 reads CASSLVGQGTQYF.

CDR3 protein: CASSPSTTYNEQFF. The gene calls are TRBV5-1 and TRBJ2-1. The germline gives CDR1 SGHRS, CDR2 YFSETQ. The CDR3 loop spans 14 amino acids.

The chain is built from TRBV29-1 and TRBJ1-2; the TCRdb D gene call, TRBD1, has no DNA to confirm it. The CDR3 contains 15 residues. Germline V gene data show CDR1 as SQVTM and CDR2 as ANQGSEA. The CDR3 spells CSVESRTETLYGYTF.

V gene TRBV6-1 combines with J gene TRBJ1-2. Germline lookup yields CDR1 MNHNS and CDR2 SASEGT. This CDR3 is built from 13 residues. CDR3 sequence: CASMWGSVYGYTF.

The chain carries TRBV4-3 and TRBJ1-2; TCRdb proposes TRBD1, but this gene call is untestable without DNA. This CDR3 region has 14 residues. CDR1 is LGHNA and CDR2 is YSLEER in the germline V gene. CDR3 in amino acids: CASSHDRGNYGYTF.

The gene calls are TRBV11-1 and TRBJ2-1; TCRdb calls TRBD1, which cannot be checked without DNA. The CDR3 runs 16 residues. Germline assignment: CDR1 SGHAT and CDR2 FQDESV (reference sequence). The CDR3 spells CASSSPRDTSYNEQFF.

This sequence joins TRBV12-3 or TRBV12-4 and TRBJ2-7. The CDR3 is 13 residues long. CDR3 region: CASSLDGLYEQYF.

The J gene is TRBJ1-3, the V gene TRBV9; TCRdb's assignment of TRBD1 cannot be checked, as there is no DNA. The germline V gene has CDR1 SGDLS and CDR2 YYNGEE. The CDR3 sequence is 14 residues long. The chain's CDR3 is CASSPGTSGNTIYF.

The chain uses TRBV18 and TRBJ1-2. This CDR3 is 14 amino acids long. CDR1 and CDR2 from the germline V gene are KGHSH and LQKENI. CDR3: CASSPPGTDYGYTF. Full variable domain (missing parts from reference TRBV18 and TRBJ1-2): NAGVMQNPRHLVRRRGQEARLRCSPMKGHSHVYWYRQLPEEGLKFMVYLQKENIIDESGMPKERFSAEFPKEGPSILRIQQVVRGDSAAYFCASSPPGTDYGYTFGSGTRLTVV.

The chain links TRBV5-6 to TRBJ2-5; checking the TCRdb D call of TRBD1 is not possible without DNA. This CDR3 comprises 15 residues. CDR1 SGHDT and CDR2 YYEEEE come from the germline V gene. CDR3 sequence: CASSREQGARETQYF.

The J gene is TRBJ1-2, the V gene TRBV19; TCRdb returns TRBD1, unconfirmable since there is no DNA. CDR3 length: 14 amino acids. CDR1 and CDR2 from the germline V gene are LNHDA and SQIVND (reference sequence). Here the CDR3 reads CASSRVDRAGGYTF. Using reference TRBV19 and TRBJ1-2 for the parts outside the CDR3, the full variable domain is DGGITQSPKYLFRKEGQNVTLSCEQNLNHDAMYWYRQDPGQGLRLIYYSQIVNDFQKGDIAEGYSVSREKKESFPLTVTSAQKNPTAFYLCASSRVDRAGGYTFGSGTRLTVV.

The V gene is TRBV20-1, the J gene TRBJ1-5. Germline loops: CDR1 DFQATT, CDR2 SNEGSKA (reference sequence). This CDR3 has 15 residues. CDR3: CSARALGGYSQPQHF.

The V and J genes are TRBV29-1 and TRBJ2-7; absent DNA, TCRdb's TRBD1 call cannot be checked. Germline CDR1 is SQVTM and CDR2 is ANQGSEA. The CDR3 consists of 13 residues. The CDR3: CSVGNPPGPEQYF.

The chain is built from TRBV28 and TRBJ2-1; without DNA, the TCRdb call of TRBD2 cannot be checked. The CDR3 is made up of 14 amino acids. Germline loops: CDR1 MDHEN, CDR2 SYDVKM. CDR3 residues: CASSLSGSLDEQFF.

This CDR3 reads CASSKVAGGSSYEQYF. This chain joins TRBV6-1 and TRBJ2-7; TCRdb's D call of TRBD2 is untestable without DNA. The CDR3 is 16 residues long. CDR1 and CDR2 (germline): MNHNS, SASEGT.